Detailed here is one T cell receptor beta chain. Amplified TCR beta CDR3 regions derived from RNA transcripts. HTBI primers were the set used in a first-round RT-PCR of the TCR CDR3. In TCRdb, the multiplex PCR reads were re-called with MiXCR into one record per CDR3 protein. The sample holds 450,000 to 650,000 distinct CDR3 sequences, around 21% seen once. These data are taken from a study of T cells in Graves' hyperthyroidism and ophthalmopathy. There are 14 residues in the CDR3. Trimming took 0 bases from V and 5 from J, leaving 8 bases between them. CDR1 is PRHDT, CDR2 FYEKMQ, per germline (reference sequence).

The source material was blood. This sequence originates from a man between 18 and 35 years old with Graves' hyperthyroidism. The chain combines TRBV13 with TRBJ1-5; D is uncertain. The CDR3 loop is CASSLGGRDQPQHF. CDR3 DNA sequence: TGTGCCAGCAGCTTAGGGGGCCGGGATCAGCCCCAGCATTTT.